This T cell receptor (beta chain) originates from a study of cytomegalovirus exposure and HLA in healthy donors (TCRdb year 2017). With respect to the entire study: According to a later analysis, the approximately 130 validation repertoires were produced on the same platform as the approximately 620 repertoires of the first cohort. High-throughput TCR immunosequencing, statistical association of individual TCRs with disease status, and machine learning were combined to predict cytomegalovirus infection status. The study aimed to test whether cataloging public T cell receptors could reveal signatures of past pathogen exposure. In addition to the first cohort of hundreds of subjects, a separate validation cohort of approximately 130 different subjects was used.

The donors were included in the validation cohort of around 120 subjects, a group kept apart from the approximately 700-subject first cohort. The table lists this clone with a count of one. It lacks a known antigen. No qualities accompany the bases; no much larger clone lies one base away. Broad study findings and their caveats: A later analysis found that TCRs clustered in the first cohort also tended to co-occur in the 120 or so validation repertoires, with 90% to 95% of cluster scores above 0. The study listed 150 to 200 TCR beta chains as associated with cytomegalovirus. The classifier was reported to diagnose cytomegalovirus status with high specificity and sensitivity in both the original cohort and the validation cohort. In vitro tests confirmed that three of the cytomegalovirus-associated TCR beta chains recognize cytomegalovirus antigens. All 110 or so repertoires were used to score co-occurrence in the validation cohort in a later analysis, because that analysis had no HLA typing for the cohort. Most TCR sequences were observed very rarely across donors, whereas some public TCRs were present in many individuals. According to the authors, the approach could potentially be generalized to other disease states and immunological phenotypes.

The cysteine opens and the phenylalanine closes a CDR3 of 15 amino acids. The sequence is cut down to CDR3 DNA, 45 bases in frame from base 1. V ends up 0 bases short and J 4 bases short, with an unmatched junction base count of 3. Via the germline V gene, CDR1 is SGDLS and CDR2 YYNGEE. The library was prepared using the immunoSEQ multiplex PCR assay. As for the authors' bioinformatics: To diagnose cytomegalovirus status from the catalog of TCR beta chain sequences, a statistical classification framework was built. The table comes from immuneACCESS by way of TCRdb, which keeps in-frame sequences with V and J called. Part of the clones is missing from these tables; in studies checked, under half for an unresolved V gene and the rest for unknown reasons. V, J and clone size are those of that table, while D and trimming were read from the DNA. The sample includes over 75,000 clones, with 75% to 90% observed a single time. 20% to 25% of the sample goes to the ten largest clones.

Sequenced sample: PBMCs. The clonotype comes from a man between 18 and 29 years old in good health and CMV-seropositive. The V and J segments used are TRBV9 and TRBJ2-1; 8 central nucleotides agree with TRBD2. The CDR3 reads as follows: CASSVDLAGYNEQFF. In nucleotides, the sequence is TGTGCCAGCAGCGTAGACCTAGCGGGTTACAATGAGCAGTTCTTC.